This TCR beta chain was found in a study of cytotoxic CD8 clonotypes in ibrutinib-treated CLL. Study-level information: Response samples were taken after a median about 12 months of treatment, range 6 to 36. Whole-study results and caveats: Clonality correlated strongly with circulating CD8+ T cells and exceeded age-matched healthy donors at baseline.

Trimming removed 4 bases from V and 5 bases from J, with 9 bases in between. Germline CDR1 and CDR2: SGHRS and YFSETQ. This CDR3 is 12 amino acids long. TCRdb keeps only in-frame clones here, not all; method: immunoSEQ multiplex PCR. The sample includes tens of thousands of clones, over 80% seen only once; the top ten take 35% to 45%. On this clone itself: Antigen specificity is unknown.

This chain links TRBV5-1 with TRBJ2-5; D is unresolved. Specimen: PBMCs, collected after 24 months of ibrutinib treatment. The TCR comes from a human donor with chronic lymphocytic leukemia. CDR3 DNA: TGCGCCAGCAGCCCCAAATTTGAGACCCAGTACTTC. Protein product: CASSPKFETQYF.